One and the same sample provided the 6 T cell receptor beta chains below, sequenced in a study of cytomegalovirus exposure and HLA in healthy donors. The PCR contained 60 Vbeta and 13 Jbeta primers. Measured with immunoSEQ multiplex PCR; TCRdb has only the in-frame clones, and not every one. In the table there are more than 95,000 clones, roughly 81% of which are singletons. The sample taken for sequencing was PBMCs. These receptors all come from a woman under 40 in good health and CMV-seronegative.

This clone was detected only once. This sequence joins TRBV7-9 and TRBJ1-1; TRBD1 aligns across 8 bases. Per germline, CDR1 SEHNR and CDR2 FQNEAQ (reference sequence). With 5 bases clipped from V and 1 base from J, the junction kept 9 bases outside the gene matches. This CDR3 is built from 16 residues. CDR3 coding DNA: TGTGCCAGCAGCGCCCAGGGGGCACTACCGAACACTGAAGCTTTCTTT. Translating it yields CASSAQGALPNTEAFF. The whole variable domain, filled in from reference TRBV7-9 and TRBJ1-1, reads DTGVSQNPRHKITKRGQNVTFRCDPISEHNRLYWYRQTLGQGPEFLTYFQNEAQLEKSRLLSDRFSAERPKGSFSTLEIQRTEQGDSAMYLCASSAQGALPNTEAFFGQGTRLTVV.

The DNA of the CDR3 is TGTGCCAGCAGCTCAGGACAGGGGAATCAGCCCCAGCATTTT. Protein product: CASSSGQGNQPQHF. V usage is TRBV7-9 and J usage is TRBJ1-5; 9 nucleotides match TRBD1. The CDR3 runs 14 residues. In germline, CDR1 is SEHNR, CDR2 FQNEAQ (reference sequence). The V gene end was trimmed by 4 bases and the J gene end by 4 bases; junction bases not matched to a gene: 2. Based on the CDR3 plus reference TRBV7-9 and TRBJ1-5, the full variable domain is DTGVSQNPRHKITKRGQNVTFRCDPISEHNRLYWYRQTLGQGPEFLTYFQNEAQLEKSRLLSDRFSAERPKGSFSTLEIQRTEQGDSAMYLCASSSGQGNQPQHFGDGTRLSIL.

The gene calls are TRBV18 and TRBJ2-1, with 9 bases that match TRBD2. CDR3 length: 14 residues. CDR1 is KGHSH and CDR2 is LQKENI in the germline V gene. After removal of 3 bases from V and 9 bases from J, the junction contained 6 bases not matched to a gene. The DNA of the CDR3 is TGTGCCAGCTCACCGGCAGGACTAGCGCTTGAGCAGTTCTTC. Its translation is CASSPAGLALEQFF.

J is TRBJ2-1 and V is TRBV6-6; 8 bases are shared with TRBD2. The CDR3 extends over 15 amino acids. CDR1 and CDR2 (germline): MNHNY, SVGAGI (reference sequence). Trimming removed 0 bases from V and 6 bases from J; junction bases left unmatched: 4. CDR3 DNA sequence: TGTGCCAGCAGTTACTCCGGAACTAGCGGCAATGAGCAGTTCTTC. It codes for CASSYSGTSGNEQFF.

V usage is TRBV27 and J usage is TRBJ1-5, with 8 bases that match TRBD1. The trim removed 5 bases at V and 2 bases at J, leaving 2 bases unmatched. This CDR3 spans 14 amino acids. In germline, CDR1 is MNHEY, CDR2 SMNVEV (reference sequence). This chain's CDR3 is CASSGTGRNQPQHF. The DNA for the CDR3 is TGTGCCAGCAGTGGGACAGGCCGCAATCAGCCCCAGCATTTT.

The rearrangement links TRBV7-2 to TRBJ1-1; TRBD1 aligns across 11 bases. The CDR3 runs 15 residues. Trimming at V came to 1 base and at J to 4 bases, leaving 2 bases not matched to a gene. Germline-derived CDR1 and CDR2 are SGHTA and FQGNSA. The CDR3 nucleotides are TGTGCCAGCAGCTTAGGGACAGGGGGCGTCACTGAAGCTTTCTTT. As protein: CASSLGTGGVTEAFF.